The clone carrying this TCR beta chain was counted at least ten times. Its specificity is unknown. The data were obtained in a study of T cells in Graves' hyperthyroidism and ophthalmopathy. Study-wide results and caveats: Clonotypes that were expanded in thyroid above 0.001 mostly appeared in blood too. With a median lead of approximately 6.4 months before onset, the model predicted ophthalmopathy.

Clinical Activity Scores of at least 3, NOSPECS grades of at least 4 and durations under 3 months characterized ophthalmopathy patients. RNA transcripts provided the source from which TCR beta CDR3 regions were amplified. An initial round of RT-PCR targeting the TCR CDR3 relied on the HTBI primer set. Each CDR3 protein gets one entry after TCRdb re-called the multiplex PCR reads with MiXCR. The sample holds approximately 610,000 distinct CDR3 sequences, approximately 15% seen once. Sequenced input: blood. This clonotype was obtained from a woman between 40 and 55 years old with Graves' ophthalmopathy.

CDR3 region: CASGALAGSHGYTF. The CDR3 bases are TGTGCTAGTGGTGCCCTAGCAGGGTCCCATGGCTACACCTTC. The chain has TRBV12-5 and TRBJ1-2; perhaps TRBD1 as D (5 bases). Germline V gene data show CDR1 as LGHNT and CDR2 as FRNRAP. V lost 5 bases and J 6 bases, leaving 16 bases between the germline ends. The CDR3 covers 14 residues. The entire variable domain, with the rest obtained from reference TRBV12-5 and TRBJ1-2, is as follows: DARVTQTPRHKVTEMGQEVTMRCQPILGHNTVFWYRQTMMQGLELLAYFRNRAPLDDSGMPKDRFSAEMPDATLATLKIQPSEPRDSAVYFCASGALAGSHGYTFGSGTRLTVV.